This T cell receptor beta chain derives from a study of shared clonotypes between healthy human individuals. General study results and limits: Non-shared clonotypes showed lower generation probabilities than clonotypes common to all four donors.

CDR3 length: 14 amino acids. Germline CDR1 and CDR2: SGDLS and YYNGEE. The V end was cut by 0 bases, the J end by 7 bases, with 10 bases between. The assay was immunoSEQ multiplex PCR, and TCRdb's table has in-frame clones only and misses some. Of about 1.5 million clones listed, approximately 98% are singletons. Notes on this clone: The antigen is unknown.

Donors were healthy HIV-negative adults without recent acute infections or vaccinations. Splitting the CD4+ cells yielded a CD45RA+ naive subset and a CD45RA-negative memory subset. The specimen was naive CD4+ T cells sorted from blood. Indicated subset: CD45RA+ positively selected. The J gene is TRBJ2-2, the V gene TRBV9, with D possibly being TRBD1 (5 bases). The receptor was isolated from a young man in good health. DNA for the CDR3: TGTGCCAGCAGCGTAGGGGCAGGGCTCGGGGAGCTGTTTTTT. It translates to CASSVGAGLGELFF.